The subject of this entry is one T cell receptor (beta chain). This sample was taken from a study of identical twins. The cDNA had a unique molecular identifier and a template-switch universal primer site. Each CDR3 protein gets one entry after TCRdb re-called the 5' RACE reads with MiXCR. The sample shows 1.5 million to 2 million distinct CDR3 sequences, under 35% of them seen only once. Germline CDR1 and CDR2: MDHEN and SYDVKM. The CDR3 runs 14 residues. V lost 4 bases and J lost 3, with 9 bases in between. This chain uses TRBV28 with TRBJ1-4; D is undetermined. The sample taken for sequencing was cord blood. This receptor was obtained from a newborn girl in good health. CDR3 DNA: TGTGCCAGCAGTTATCAGCAAGCTAATGAAAAACTGTTTTTT. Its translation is CASSYQQANEKLFF. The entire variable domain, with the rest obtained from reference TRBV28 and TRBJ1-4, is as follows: DVKVTQSSRYLVKRTGEKVFLECVQDMDHENMFWYRQDPGLGLRLIYFSYDVKMKEKGDIPEGYSVSREKKERFSLILESASTNQTSMYLCASSYQQANEKLFFGSGTQLSVL.